The clone carrying this T cell receptor (beta chain) has just a few counts. Its antigen is not identified. A single record per CDR3 protein comes from TCRdb applying MiXCR to the RACE reads. Among just under 65,000 distinct CDR3 sequences, approximately 11% were seen once, and the ten largest hold about 2.5%. This sample's time point: patch test 3, about 24 weeks after DPC sensitization. Noted treatment: therapeutic diphenylcyclopropenone sensitization with weekly scalp DPC. This entry comes from a study of human T cells and chemical hapten exposure. Study conclusions and caveats: Expanded TCR counts at PT1 went up together with patch test score, a positive correlation.

V shed 5 bases and J shed 7 bases, with 15 bases lying between them. The CDR3 extends over 13 amino acids. Germline values: CDR1 DFQATT, CDR2 SNEGSKA (reference sequence). Sequences were derived from whole blood, sampled in connection with sensitization to the hapten diphenylcyclopropenone (DPC). The receptor's source is a woman aged 30 to 39 with alopecia areata. Some clones in this sample may be carry-over from other donors' samples. The rearrangement uses TRBV20-1 and TRBJ2-4; D is ambiguous. CDR3 sequence reads: CSAAPQTGNIQYF. Here the CDR3 DNA reads TGCAGTGCTGCGCCTCAGACCGGGAACATTCAGTACTTC.